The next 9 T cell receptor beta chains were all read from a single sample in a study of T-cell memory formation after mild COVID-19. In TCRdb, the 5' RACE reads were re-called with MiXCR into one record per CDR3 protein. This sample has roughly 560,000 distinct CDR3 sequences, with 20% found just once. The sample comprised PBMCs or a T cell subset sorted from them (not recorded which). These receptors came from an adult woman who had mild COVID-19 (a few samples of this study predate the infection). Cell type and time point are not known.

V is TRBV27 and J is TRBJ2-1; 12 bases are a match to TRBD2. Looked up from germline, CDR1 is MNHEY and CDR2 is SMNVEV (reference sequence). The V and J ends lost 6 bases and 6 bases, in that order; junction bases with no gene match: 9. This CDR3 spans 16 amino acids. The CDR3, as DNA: TGTGCCAGCAGAACCAAGAGACTAGCGGGAGTCAATGAGCAGTTCTTC. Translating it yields CASRTKRLAGVNEQFF.

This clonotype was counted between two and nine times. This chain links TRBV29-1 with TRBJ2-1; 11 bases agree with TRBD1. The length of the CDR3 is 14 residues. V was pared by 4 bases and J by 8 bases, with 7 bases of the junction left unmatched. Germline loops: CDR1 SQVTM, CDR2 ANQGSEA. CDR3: CSVGGTGGKDEQFF. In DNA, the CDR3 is TGCAGCGTTGGCGGGACAGGGGGTAAGGATGAGCAGTTCTTC.

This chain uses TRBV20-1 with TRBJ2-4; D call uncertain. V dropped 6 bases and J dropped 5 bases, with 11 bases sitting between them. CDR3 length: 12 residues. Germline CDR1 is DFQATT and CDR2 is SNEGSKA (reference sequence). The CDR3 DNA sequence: TGCAGTGCCTCCCGGGCAGAAAACATTCAGTACTTC. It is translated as CSASRAENIQYF.

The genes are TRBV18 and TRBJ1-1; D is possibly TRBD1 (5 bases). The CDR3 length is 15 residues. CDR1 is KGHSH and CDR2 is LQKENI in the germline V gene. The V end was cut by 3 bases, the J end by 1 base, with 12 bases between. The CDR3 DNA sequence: TGTGCCAGCTCACCTAGGAAGACAGAGAACACTGAAGCTTTCTTT. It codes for CASSPRKTENTEAFF.

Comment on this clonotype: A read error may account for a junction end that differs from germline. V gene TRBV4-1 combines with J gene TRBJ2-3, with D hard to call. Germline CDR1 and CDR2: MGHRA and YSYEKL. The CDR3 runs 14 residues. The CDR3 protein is CASSQDSGTDTKYF. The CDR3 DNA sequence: TGCGCCAGCAGCCAAGATTCAGGAACAGATACGAAGTATTTT.

CDR3 region: CASSFSGTGDEQFF. DNA for the CDR3: TGTGCCAGCAGTTTTAGTGGGACAGGGGATGAGCAGTTCTTC. This chain joins TRBV12-3 or TRBV12-4 and TRBJ2-1; 10 bases match TRBD1. With 3 bases clipped from V and 8 bases from J, the junction kept 4 bases outside the gene matches. CDR3 length equals 14 residues.

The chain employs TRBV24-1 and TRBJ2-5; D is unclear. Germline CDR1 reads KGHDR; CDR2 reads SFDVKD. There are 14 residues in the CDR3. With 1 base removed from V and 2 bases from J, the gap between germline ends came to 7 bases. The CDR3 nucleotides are TGTGCCACCAGTGATTTAGCCAGGCAAGAGACCCAGTACTTC. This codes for CATSDLARQETQYF.

CDR3 in amino acids: CASSSPGLAGGTSTDTQYF. DNA for the CDR3: TGTGCCAGCAGCTCACCTGGACTAGCGGGGGGCACTAGCACAGATACGCAGTATTTT. The rearrangement links TRBV7-8 to TRBJ2-3; 14 nucleotides agree with TRBD2. Germline V gives CDR1 SGHVS, CDR2 FQNEAQ. This CDR3 spans 19 amino acids. V lost 4 bases, J lost 0 bases, and 9 bases stayed unmatched.

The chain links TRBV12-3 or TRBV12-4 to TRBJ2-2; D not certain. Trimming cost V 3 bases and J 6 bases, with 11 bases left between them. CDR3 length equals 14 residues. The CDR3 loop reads CASSLDSSAGELFF. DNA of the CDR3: TGTGCCAGCAGTTTGGATAGCAGCGCCGGGGAGCTGTTTTTT.